The present entry profiles one TCR beta chain with its context. Method: immunoSEQ multiplex PCR; TCRdb's copy keeps in-frame clones and lacks some. The sample has 250,000 or so clones; approximately 82% are singletons. This record belongs to a study of blood T cell repertoires in COVID-19. About the research overall: Samples came from the United States, Italy and Spain, spanning acute and convalescent COVID-19.

The CDR3 sequence is 19 residues long. Trimming removed 8 bases from V and 6 bases from J; junction bases left unmatched: 26. CDR1 MNHEY and CDR2 SMNVEV come from the germline V gene (reference sequence). The receptor was isolated from a woman under 30 with acute or convalescent COVID-19. The J gene is TRBJ2-7, the V gene TRBV27, with 9 bases that match TRBD1. The sequenced sample consisted of peripheral blood. This CDR3 is CASLSRTKIPGQGVVEQYF. CDR3 DNA sequence: TGTGCCAGCCTCAGTCGAACAAAAATCCCGGGACAGGGAGTGGTCGAGCAGTACTTC.